The clone carrying this T cell receptor beta chain was seen a single time. The V gene's germline CDR1 is SGHAT and CDR2 FQNNGV. Trimming took 0 bases from V and 2 from J, leaving 17 bases between them. There are 18 residues in the CDR3. This record belongs to a study of blood T cell repertoires in COVID-19. Sequencing used immunoSEQ multiplex PCR; TCRdb keeps in-frame clones, though not all of them. This sample has about 220,000 clones, with about 79% found just once. This TCR was sampled from a man aged 50 to 60 with active or convalescent COVID-19. V and J are TRBV11-2 and TRBJ1-3; no clear D gene. Material: peripheral blood. CDR3 nucleotides: TGTGCCAGCAGCTTAGAAAGCTCTACTATCCGACCTGGAAACACCATATATTTT. The encoded protein is CASSLESSTIRPGNTIYF.